This passage covers 19 T cell receptor beta chains from one sample sequenced in a study of Ad26.COV2.S vaccination and SARS-CoV-2 variants. Sequencing used immunoSEQ multiplex PCR; TCRdb keeps in-frame clones, though not all of them. Of hundreds of thousands of clones listed, roughly 90% are singletons. Regarding treatment: 19 received Ad26.COV2.S at low or high dose, single or two shots; roughly five received placebo; per-sample allocation not given. Sampling was done on day 63 after the first vaccine or placebo injection. The sample in question was peripheral blood, obtained in a trial of Ad26.COV2.S vaccine versus placebo. Every receptor here comes from a person aged 18-65 years who received the Ad26.COV2.S COVID-19 vaccine or a placebo.

As for this clone: The sample carries other DNA sequences with the same CDR3. The chain joins TRBV30 to TRBJ1-6; 7 bases map to TRBD1. J was trimmed by 8 bases and V by 2 bases; bases with no gene match: 3. The CDR3 covers 13 residues. Germline loops: CDR1 GTSNPN, CDR2 SVGIG (reference sequence). CDR3 sequence reads: CAWSRQGDSPLHF. The CDR3 DNA is TGTGCCTGGAGTAGACAGGGAGATTCACCCCTCCACTTT. The full variable domain, rest sourced from reference TRBV30 and TRBJ1-6, is SQTIHQWPATLVQPVGSPLSLECTVEGTSNPNLYWYRQAAGRGLQLLFYSVGIGQISSEVPQNLSASRPQDRQFILSSKKLLLSDSGFYLCAWSRQGDSPLHFGNGTRLTVT.

This chain links TRBV5-7 with TRBJ1-1, with D uncertain. TRBV5-7 is given ORF status, its function remaining uncertain. The CDR3 totals 16 residues. V gave up 0 bases and J gave up 0 bases, with 12 bases separating them. CDR3: CASSLACGNLNTEAFF. CDR3 nucleotides: TGTGCCAGCAGCTTGGCCTGCGGGAATCTGAACACTGAAGCTTTCTTT.

The rearrangement links TRBV2 to TRBJ2-7; D is possibly TRBD2 (6 bases). The germline V gene encodes CDR1 SNHLY and CDR2 FYNNEI. The CDR3 consists of 14 residues. Trimming stripped 6 bases from V and 6 bases from J, with 18 bases between. CDR3 in amino acids: CASRILATAAEQYF. CDR3 in DNA: TGTGCCAGCAGAATACTAGCCACGGCTGCCGAGCAGTACTTC.

The V and J genes are TRBV29-1 and TRBJ2-5, with no clear D. V dropped 4 bases and J dropped 1 base, with 7 bases sitting between them. The CDR3 extends over 12 amino acids. Germline V gives CDR1 SQVTM, CDR2 ANQGSEA. CDR3 residues: CSVARFQETQYF. The CDR3 DNA follows: TGCAGCGTTGCCCGTTTCCAAGAGACCCAGTACTTC.

The rearrangement links TRBV19 to TRBJ2-1, with TRBD1 matching 9 bases. From germline, CDR1 is LNHDA and CDR2 SQIVND (reference sequence). V was pared by 3 bases and J by 3 bases, with 6 bases of the junction left unmatched. The CDR3 loop spans 16 amino acids. CDR3 protein: CASSILRGQGYNEQFF. Written as DNA, the CDR3 is TGTGCCAGTAGTATCTTGAGGGGACAGGGCTACAATGAGCAGTTCTTC. The variable domain in full, with the rest retrieved from reference TRBV19 and TRBJ2-1, is DGGITQSPKYLFRKEGQNVTLSCEQNLNHDAMYWYRQDPGQGLRLIYYSQIVNDFQKGDIAEGYSVSREKKESFPLTVTSAQKNPTAFYLCASSILRGQGYNEQFFGPGTRLTVL.

J is TRBJ1-6 and V is TRBV6-5; D is possibly TRBD1 (6 bases). CDR3 length: 15 amino acids. V lost 7 bases, J lost 5 bases, and 15 bases lay in between. Germline CDR1 and CDR2: MNHEY and SVGAGI. CDR3 region: CASTGGPYHNSPLHF. In nucleotides, the CDR3 is TGTGCCAGCACTGGGGGCCCCTACCATAATTCACCCCTCCACTTT.

J is TRBJ2-7 and V is TRBV19, with D perhaps matching TRBD1 (5 bases). Germline lookup yields CDR1 LNHDA and CDR2 SQIVND (reference sequence). The V gene lost 5 bases and the J gene lost 6 bases, with 11 bases spanning the gap. This CDR3 comprises 12 residues. The CDR3 sequence: CASSQGPSEQYF. As DNA, the CDR3 is TGTGCCAGTAGTCAGGGCCCCTCCGAGCAGTACTTC.

This clone was observed a single time. This chain connects TRBV5-1 to TRBJ2-7, with a possible D match to TRBD1 (6 bases). The CDR3 consists of 14 residues. Germline-derived CDR1 and CDR2 are SGHRS and YFSETQ. V lost 0 bases to trimming and J lost 5 bases, with 12 bases between them. The DNA for the CDR3 is TGCGCCAGCAGCTTGGACAGGGTGGTTGACGAGCAGTACTTC. Translation gives CASSLDRVVDEQYF.

This clone was recorded only once. This rearrangement joins TRBV5-5 to TRBJ2-7, with D maybe TRBD2 (5 bases). The CDR3 is 12 residues long. From germline, CDR1 is SGHKS and CDR2 YYEKEE (reference sequence). Trimming removed 1 base from V and 7 bases from J, with 9 bases in between. The CDR3 DNA reads TGTGCCAGCAGCTTGAGTCCGGGGGAGCAGTACTTC. It codes for CASSLSPGEQYF.

The CDR3 sequence: CASSMNRLNTEAFF. As DNA, the CDR3 is TGTGCCAGTAGTATGAACAGATTGAACACTGAAGCTTTCTTT. J is TRBJ1-1 and V is TRBV19; D remains ambiguous. The CDR3 runs to 14 residues. V was clipped by 3 bases and J by 0 bases, with 8 bases between them. Germline V gene data show CDR1 as LNHDA and CDR2 as SQIVND (reference sequence).

The gene calls are TRBV6-5 and TRBJ1-5; D remains ambiguous. Per the germline V gene, CDR1 is MNHEY and CDR2 is SVGAGI. This CDR3 comprises 13 residues. Trimming left V 0 bases short and J 10 bases short, with 10 bases between. The CDR3: CASSYSKGYPQHF. The CDR3 DNA follows: TGTGCCAGCAGTTACTCGAAAGGGTATCCCCAGCATTTT.

The V call is TRBV2, the J call TRBJ1-5, with TRBD1 matching over 12 bases. CDR1 and CDR2 (germline): SNHLY, FYNNEI. Unmatched junction bases numbered 3, after V lost 4 bases and J lost 5 bases. This CDR3 region has 15 residues. CDR3 in DNA: TGTGCCAGCAGTGGTGGGACAGGGGGCTATCAGCCCCAGCATTTT. Protein product: CASSGGTGGYQPQHF. Variable domain in full (rest from reference TRBV2 and TRBJ1-5): EPEVTQTPSHQVTQMGQEVILRCVPISNHLYFYWYRQILGQKVEFLVSFYNNEISEKSEIFDDQFSVERPDGSNFTLKIRSTKLEDSAMYFCASSGGTGGYQPQHFGDGTRLSIL.

V and J are TRBV7-6 and TRBJ1-5, with D hard to call. V shed 5 bases and J shed 7 bases, with 12 bases lying between them. This CDR3 is 13 amino acids long. Per the germline V gene, CDR1 is SGHVS and CDR2 is FNYEAQ. The CDR3 DNA is TGTGCCAGCAGCCCGACACCTGGGCAGCCCCAGCATTTT. Translating it yields CASSPTPGQPQHF.

The chain couples TRBV25-1 to TRBJ1-6, with 7 bases matching TRBD1. The CDR3 spans 14 residues. CDR1 and CDR2 (germline): MGHDK, SYGVNS. The trim removed 6 bases at V and 8 bases at J, leaving 7 bases unmatched. The CDR3 DNA is TGTGCCAGCAGGTACAGGGGTGCCGATTCACCCCTCCACTTT. Encoded protein: CASRYRGADSPLHF.

V is TRBV6-5 and J is TRBJ2-3, with 7 positions matching TRBD1. CDR3 length: 12 amino acids. CDR1 is MNHEY and CDR2 is SVGAGI in the germline V gene. The V segment lost 8 bases and the J segment 4 bases; nucleotides outside the gene matches: 3. The CDR3 DNA sequence: TGTGCCAGCGGTCAGGGGGCAGATACGCAGTATTTT. It encodes CASGQGADTQYF.

The CDR3 region has the DNA TGTGCCAGCAGCTTAGCGCAGCGGGGTAAGGACGGCTACACCTTC. Translating gives CASSLAQRGKDGYTF. This chain joins TRBV7-9 and TRBJ1-2; D not certain. Trimming stripped 0 bases from V and 8 bases from J, with 16 bases between. Germline V gives CDR1 SEHNR, CDR2 FQNEAQ (reference sequence). The CDR3 has 15 amino acids.

V usage is TRBV5-5 and J usage is TRBJ1-2; 8 nucleotides line up with TRBD1. Trimming at V came to 3 bases and at J to 6 bases, leaving 10 bases not matched to a gene. There are 15 residues in the CDR3. Germline CDR1 reads SGHKS; CDR2 reads YYEKEE (reference sequence). The CDR3: CASSSNRGALHGYTF. The CDR3 DNA follows: TGTGCCAGCAGCTCTAACAGGGGGGCGTTACATGGCTACACCTTC.

The chain uses TRBV18 and TRBJ1-1; 9 bases line up with TRBD1. CDR3 length: 15 residues. In germline, CDR1 is KGHSH, CDR2 LQKENI. J lost 3 bases, V lost 4 bases, and 6 bases had no gene match. The CDR3 sequence: CASSQTGGSDTEAFF. CDR3 nucleotides: TGTGCCAGCTCACAGACAGGGGGGTCGGACACTGAAGCTTTCTTT.

CDR3 nucleotides: TGTGCCAGCCTTCGGACAGGGATAAGGGACGAGCAGTACTTC. Translating gives CASLRTGIRDEQYF. The chain links TRBV7-9 to TRBJ2-7; TRBD1 aligns across 8 bases. Looked up from germline, CDR1 is SEHNR and CDR2 is FQNEAQ (reference sequence). The CDR3 totals 14 residues. After removal of 8 bases from V and 5 bases from J, the junction contained 11 bases not matched to a gene.